A selection of T cell receptor beta chains follows, all from one sample in a study of T-cell memory formation after mild COVID-19. In TCRdb, the 5' RACE reads were re-called with MiXCR into one record per CDR3 protein. Of about 400,000 distinct CDR3 sequences listed, approximately 15% are singletons. The sample consisted of PBMCs or a T cell subset sorted from them (not recorded which). The source of these receptors is a man between 18 and 29 years old who had mild COVID-19 (a few samples of this study predate the infection). Cell type and time point are not known. Both conserved end residues are part of each CDR3. D genes are given only for firm matches. Clone sizes are given selectively: once, few, many, or a class where the clone is expanded.

j_call v_call d_call clone_size cdr3_nt cdr3_aa
TRBJ2-3 TRBV30 TRBD2 NA TGTGCCTGGAGTGATGGACTAGCGGGCACAGATACGCAGTATTTT CAWSDGLAGTDTQYF
TRBJ1-1 TRBV5-5 NA NA TGTGCCAGCAGCTTGGCAGAGGGGGTGAGCACTGAAGCTTTCTTT CASSLAEGVSTEAFF
TRBJ2-7 TRBV4-1 TRBD1 few TGCGCCAGCAGCCAAGATTTACTTTCTGTGTGGGACAGGGGGGGACTTAGCTACGAGCAGTACTTC CASSQDLLSVWDRGGLSYEQYF
TRBJ2-5 TRBV29-1 TRBD2 NA TGCAGCGTTGAAAGCGGGACTAATCCGTACTTC CSVESGTNPYF
TRBJ1-3 TRBV18 NA few TGTGCCAGCTCACCAGTCGGGGGGTCAGATGGAAACACCATATATTTT CASSPVGGSDGNTIYF
TRBJ1-2 TRBV6-6 TRBD1 few TGTGCCAGCAGTTCCACCGGGACAGGGGGTCTATCCTATGGCTACACCTTC CASSSTGTGGLSYGYTF
TRBJ1-5 TRBV7-2 NA NA TGTGCCAGCAGCTTAGTGGTGGGGGGTCAGCCCCAGCATTTT CASSLVVGGQPQHF
TRBJ1-1 TRBV7-3 NA NA TGTGCCAGCAGCCCCGTCGGGGCTGACACTGAAGCTTTCTTT CASSPVGADTEAFF
TRBJ2-5 TRBV6-5 NA NA TGTGCCAGCAGCTACCTCGGGGCTACCCAGTACTTC CASSYLGATQYF
TRBJ1-5 TRBV20-1 NA NA TGCAGTGCTAGAGATTCAGGACCCCAGCCCCAGCATTTT CSARDSGPQPQHF
TRBJ2-5 TRBV7-2 NA NA TGTGCCAGCAGCCTCCACGGCGGCCAAGAGACCCAGTACTTC CASSLHGGQETQYF
TRBJ1-4 TRBV4-3 NA NA TGCGCCAGCAGCCAAACGACACAGGGCAGCGCTAATGAAAAACTGTTTTTT CASSQTTQGSANEKLFF
TRBJ2-4 TRBV3-1 NA NA TGTGCCAGCAGCCAACAGGGTACCAACATTCAGTACTTC CASSQQGTNIQYF
TRBJ1-1 TRBV18 NA NA TGTGCCAGCTCACCACCGAGGGGGGAGAACACTGAAGCTTTCTTT CASSPPRGENTEAFF
TRBJ1-6 TRBV12-5 NA NA TGTGCTAGTGGTTTGGGCAGGGAGAATTCACCCCTCCACTTT CASGLGRENSPLHF
TRBJ1-1 TRBV9 NA many TGTGCCAGCAGCCAGGGCGACAGGACGTACGAAGCTTTCTTT CASSQGDRTYEAFF
TRBJ2-7 TRBV12-3/TRBV12-4 NA NA TGTGCCAGCACCGTTGGGGGCTCGACCGGGCGTGACGAGCAGTACTTC CASTVGGSTGRDEQYF
TRBJ2-2 TRBV4-3 TRBD2 few TGCGCCAGCAGCCAAGACAGGCTAGCGGGGAGGTCCACCGGGGAGCTGTTTTTT CASSQDRLAGRSTGELFF
TRBJ2-5 TRBV9 NA NA TGTGCCAGCAGCGCGTCCGTCGCAAGAGAGACCCAGTACTTC CASSASVARETQYF
TRBJ2-3 TRBV24-1 NA NA TGTGCCACCAGCCTCCGGGACGATAGCACAGATACGCAGTATTTT CATSLRDDSTDTQYF
TRBJ2-1 TRBV6-5 TRBD2 few TGTGCCAGCAGTTGGACTAGCGGGCCGAACCTCTACAATGAGCAGTTCTTC CASSWTSGPNLYNEQFF
TRBJ2-1 TRBV29-1 NA many TGCAGCTCCGGGGCACACAGCCACAATGAGCAGTTCTTC CSSGAHSHNEQFF
TRBJ2-3 TRBV6-5 TRBD1 NA TGTGCCAGCAACCCCCTTAGGGGGCAGGTCGTACTGGACACAGATACGCAGTATTTT CASNPLRGQVVLDTDTQYF